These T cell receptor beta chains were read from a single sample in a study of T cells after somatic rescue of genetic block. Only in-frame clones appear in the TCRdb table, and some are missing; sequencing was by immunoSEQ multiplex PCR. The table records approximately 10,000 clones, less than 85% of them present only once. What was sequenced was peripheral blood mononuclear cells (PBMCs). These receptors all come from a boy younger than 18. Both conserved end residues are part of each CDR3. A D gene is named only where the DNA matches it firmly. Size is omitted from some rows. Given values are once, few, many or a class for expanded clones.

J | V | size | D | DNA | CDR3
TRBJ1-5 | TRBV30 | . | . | TGTGCCTGGAGCTTCCGGAGCAATCAGCCCCAGCATTTT | CAWSFRSNQPQHF
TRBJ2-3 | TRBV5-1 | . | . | TGCGCCAGCAGCTTGTTTACAGGGAGAGCGGGCACAGATACGCAGTATTTT | CASSLFTGRAGTDTQYF
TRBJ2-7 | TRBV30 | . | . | TGTGCCTGGGGTAGGGGGACTATTCAAATCACCTACGAGCAGTACTTC | CAWGRGTIQITYEQYF
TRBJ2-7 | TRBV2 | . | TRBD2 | TGTGCCAGCAGCTCCTTCGCGGGGGGGCCTGAGGAGCAGTACTTC | CASSSFAGGPEEQYF
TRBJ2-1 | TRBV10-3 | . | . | TGTGCCATCAGTGACCTAGGGGTCGAGCAGTTCTTC | CAISDLGVEQFF
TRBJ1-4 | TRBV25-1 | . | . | TGTGCCAGCAGCCGCGACACCATCAATGAAAAACTGTTTTTT | CASSRDTINEKLFF
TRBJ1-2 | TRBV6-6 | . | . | TGTGCCAGCAGTTTCGCGGTAATGGGCTACACCTTC | CASSFAVMGYTF
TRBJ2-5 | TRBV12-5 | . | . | TGTGCTAGTGGTTCACTGGGGCCCCAGTACTTC | CASGSLGPQYF
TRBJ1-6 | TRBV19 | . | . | TGTGCCAGTAGTATGTGGGGGGGGGATTCACCCCTCCACTTT | CASSMWGGDSPLHF
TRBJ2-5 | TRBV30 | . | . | TGTGCCTGGAGTGTACGGGGGACCCAGTACTTC | CAWSVRGTQYF
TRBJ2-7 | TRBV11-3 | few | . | TGTGCCAGCAGCTTTGCCAGGGGAGGGGAGCAGTACTTC | CASSFARGGEQYF
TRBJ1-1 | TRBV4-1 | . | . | TGCGCCAGCAGCCAAGATTTCTTCCAAGGAGGGCTGAACACTGAAGCTTTCTTT | CASSQDFFQGGLNTEAFF
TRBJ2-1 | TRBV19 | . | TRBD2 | TGTGCCAGTACAGAACTAGCGGGAGGCTCCTACAATGAGCAGTTCTTC | CASTELAGGSYNEQFF
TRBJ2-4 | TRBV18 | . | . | TGTGCCAGCTCACCGTACCCCAAACAGACTGTGTTGGCCAAAAACATTCAGTACTTC | CASSPYPKQTVLAKNIQYF
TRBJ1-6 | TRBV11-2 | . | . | TGTGCCAGCAGCTTAGTAAGGGGCTCACCCCTCCACTTT | CASSLVRGSPLHF
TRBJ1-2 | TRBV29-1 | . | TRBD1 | TGCAGCGTTGACGCAGGACAGGTCCCGCCTTATGGCTACACCTTC | CSVDAGQVPPYGYTF
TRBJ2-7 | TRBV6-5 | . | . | TGTGCCAGCAGCCAGAACTACGAGCAGTACTTC | CASSQNYEQYF
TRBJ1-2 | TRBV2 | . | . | TGTGCCAGCAGTCTCAATTTGGGGGGCTACACCTTC | CASSLNLGGYTF
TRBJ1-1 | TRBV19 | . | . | TGTGCCAGTACCAACAGGGCTAACACTGAAGCTTTCTTT | CASTNRANTEAFF
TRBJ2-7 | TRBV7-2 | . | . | TGTGCCAGCAGCTCCGAGGGGATTAGCTCCTACGAGCAGTACTTC | CASSSEGISSYEQYF
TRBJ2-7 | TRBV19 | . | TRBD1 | TGTGCCAGTAGTATAGGTGGGACAGTCCCCTACGAGCAGTACTTC | CASSIGGTVPYEQYF
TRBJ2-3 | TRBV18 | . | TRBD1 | TGTGCCAGCTCACCGACAGGGGGCGTGTGGGATACGCAGTATTTT | CASSPTGGVWDTQYF
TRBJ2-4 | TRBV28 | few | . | TGTGCCAGCAGTTTTGGGCCCCAGGGGTTTTTGAGGATAAAAAACATTCAGTACTTC | CASSFGPQGFLRIKNIQYF
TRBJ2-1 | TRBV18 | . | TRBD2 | TGTGCCAGCTCACCCCGCGGACTAGCGGGCTCCTACAATGAGCAGTTCTTC | CASSPRGLAGSYNEQFF
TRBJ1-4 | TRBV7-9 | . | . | TGTGCCAGCAGCGCGGGGACGGTGAATGAAAAACTGTTTTTT | CASSAGTVNEKLFF
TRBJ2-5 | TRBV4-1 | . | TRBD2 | TGCGCCAGCAGCCAAGATCTACCGGGACTAGCGGGAGAGACCCAGTACTTC | CASSQDLPGLAGETQYF
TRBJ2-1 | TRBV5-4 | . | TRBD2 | TGTGCCAGCAGCTTAAAAGGGTCGGGCCTAGCGGAATACAATGAGCAGTTCTTC | CASSLKGSGLAEYNEQFF
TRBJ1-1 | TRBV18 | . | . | TGTGCCAGCTCACCAGAGGGTCCGGGGGAAGCTTTCTTT | CASSPEGPGEAFF
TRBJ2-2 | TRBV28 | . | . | TGTGCCAGCAGTACCTTAGCGGATTACACCGGGGAGCTGTTTTTT | CASSTLADYTGELFF
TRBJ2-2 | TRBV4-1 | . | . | TGCGCCAGCAGCCAAGATTTTGACTCCGGGGAGCTGTTTTTT | CASSQDFDSGELFF
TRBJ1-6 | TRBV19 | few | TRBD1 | TGTGCCAGTAGTATAGGGGCAGGGGGCGGTTCACCCCTCCACTTT | CASSIGAGGGSPLHF
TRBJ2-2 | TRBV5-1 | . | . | TGCGCCAGCAGCTTGGAAGGGCCGAGCACCGGGGAGCTGTTTTTT | CASSLEGPSTGELFF
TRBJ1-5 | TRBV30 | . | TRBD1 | TGTGCCTGGTCCGAGGGGGCCTCTAATCAGCCCCAGCATTTT | CAWSEGASNQPQHF
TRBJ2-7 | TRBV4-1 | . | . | TGCGCCAGCAGCCAAGAAGGGGCACGGGGCTCCTACGAGCAGTACTTC | CASSQEGARGSYEQYF
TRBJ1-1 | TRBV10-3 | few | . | TGTGCCATCAGTGAGGGTGGGACTGAAGCTTTCTTT | CAISEGGTEAFF
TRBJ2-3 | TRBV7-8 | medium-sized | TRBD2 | TGTGCCAGCAGCTTACTAGCGGGAGGGAAAGATACGCAGTATTTT | CASSLLAGGKDTQYF